The 2 T cell receptor beta chains below were found in one sample sequenced in a study of T-cell memory formation after mild COVID-19. TCRdb used MiXCR to reprocess the 5' RACE reads, holding one entry per CDR3 protein. Of more than 250,000 distinct CDR3 sequences listed, 15% to 20% are singletons. Sample: PBMCs or a T cell subset sorted from them (not recorded which). All receptors derive from a man between 18 and 29 years old who had mild COVID-19 (a few samples of this study predate the infection). Cell type and time point are not known.

In its sample, this clonotype was seen a few times. The chain has TRBV20-1 and TRBJ2-3; the D gene could be TRBD1 or TRBD2 (5 bases each). Trimming took 2 bases from V and 5 from J, leaving 14 bases between them. The CDR3 loop spans 14 amino acids. CDR1 is DFQATT and CDR2 is SNEGSKA in the germline V gene (reference sequence). CDR3 sequence reads: CSARYYRDGDTQYF. CDR3 nucleotide sequence: TGCAGTGCTAGATATTATAGGGACGGAGATACGCAGTATTTT.

This clonotype was seen a handful of times. V and J are TRBV12-3 or TRBV12-4 and TRBJ1-6; a weak D match, TRBD1 (5 bases). The CDR3 spans 14 residues. V lost 3 bases to trimming and J lost 6 bases, with 9 bases between them. The CDR3 nucleotides are TGTGCCAGCAGTTTTGGGACCACTAATTCACCCCTCCACTTT. This gives the protein CASSFGTTNSPLHF.